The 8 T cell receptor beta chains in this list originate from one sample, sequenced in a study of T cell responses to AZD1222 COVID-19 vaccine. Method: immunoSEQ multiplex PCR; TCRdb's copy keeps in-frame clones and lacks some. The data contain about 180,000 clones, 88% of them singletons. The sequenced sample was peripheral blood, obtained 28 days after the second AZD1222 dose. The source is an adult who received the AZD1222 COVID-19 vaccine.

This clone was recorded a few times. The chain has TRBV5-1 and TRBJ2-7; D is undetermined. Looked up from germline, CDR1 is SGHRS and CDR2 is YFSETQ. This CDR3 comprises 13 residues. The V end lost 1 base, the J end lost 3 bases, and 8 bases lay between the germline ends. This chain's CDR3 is CASSLSVYYEQYF. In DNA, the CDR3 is TGCGCCAGCAGCTTGTCGGTATACTACGAGCAGTACTTC.

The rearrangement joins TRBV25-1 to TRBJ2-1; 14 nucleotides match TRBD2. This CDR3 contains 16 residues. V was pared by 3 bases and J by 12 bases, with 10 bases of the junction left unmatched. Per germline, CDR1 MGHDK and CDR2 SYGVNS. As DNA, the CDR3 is TGTGCCAGCAGTGAGACTCTCGGACTAGCGGGAGGACCGCAGTTCTTC. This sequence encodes CASSETLGLAGGPQFF.

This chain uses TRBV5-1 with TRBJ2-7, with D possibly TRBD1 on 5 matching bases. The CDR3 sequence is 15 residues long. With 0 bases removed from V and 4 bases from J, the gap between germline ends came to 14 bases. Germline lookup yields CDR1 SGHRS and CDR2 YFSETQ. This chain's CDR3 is CASSLGSPKGYEQYF. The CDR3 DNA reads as TGCGCCAGCAGCTTGGGTTCCCCCAAGGGGTACGAGCAGTACTTC.

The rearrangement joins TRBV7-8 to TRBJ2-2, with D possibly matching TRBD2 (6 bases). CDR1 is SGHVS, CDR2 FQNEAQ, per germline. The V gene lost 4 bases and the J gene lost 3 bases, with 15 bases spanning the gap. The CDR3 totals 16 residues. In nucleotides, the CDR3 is TGTGCCAGCAGCTACCCGCTTGAGCGGGACACCGGGGAGCTGTTTTTT. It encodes CASSYPLERDTGELFF.

In DNA, the CDR3 is TGCGCCAGCAGCCACGCCGGGACAGGGGCCTACGAGCAGTACTTC. As protein: CASSHAGTGAYEQYF. The J gene is TRBJ2-7, the V gene TRBV4-1, with TRBD1 identical over 10 bases. With V trimmed by 3 bases and J by 2 bases, 4 bases remained unmatched. This CDR3 is 15 amino acids long. Germline V gene sequence: CDR1 MGHRA, CDR2 YSYEKL.

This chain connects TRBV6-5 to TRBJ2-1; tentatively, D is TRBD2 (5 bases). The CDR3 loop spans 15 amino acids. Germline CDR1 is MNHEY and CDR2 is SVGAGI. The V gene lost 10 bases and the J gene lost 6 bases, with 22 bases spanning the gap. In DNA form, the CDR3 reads TGTGCCACCGTACCGGGCCTCCTGAGGGTCAATGAGCAGTTCTTC. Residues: CATVPGLLRVNEQFF.

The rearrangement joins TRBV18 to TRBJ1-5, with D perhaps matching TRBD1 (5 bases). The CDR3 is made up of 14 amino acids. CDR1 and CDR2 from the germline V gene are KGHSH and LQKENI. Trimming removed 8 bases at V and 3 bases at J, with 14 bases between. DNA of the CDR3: TGTGCCAGCCATGCGCCGGGGGACAATCAGCCCCAGCATTTT. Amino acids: CASHAPGDNQPQHF.

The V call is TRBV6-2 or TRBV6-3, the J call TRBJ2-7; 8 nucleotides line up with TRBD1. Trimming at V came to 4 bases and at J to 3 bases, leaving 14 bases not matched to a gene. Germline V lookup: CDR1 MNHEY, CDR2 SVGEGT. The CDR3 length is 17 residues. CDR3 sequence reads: CASSFPTTGESLYEQYF. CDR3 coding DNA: TGTGCCAGCAGTTTCCCCACGACAGGGGAGAGTCTCTACGAGCAGTACTTC.